These 22 T cell receptor beta chains were sequenced from one sample in a study of blood T cell repertoires in COVID-19. Clones were sequenced by immunoSEQ multiplex PCR, and TCRdb holds only the in-frame ones, with some missing. The sample holds approximately 180,000 clones, 80% to 90% seen once. The sequenced material came from peripheral blood. The source is a man aged 60 to 75 with acute or convalescent COVID-19.

V and J are TRBV7-3 and TRBJ1-3; D perhaps matches TRBD1 (6 bases). Germline V gene data show CDR1 as SGHTA and CDR2 as FQGTGA. Trimming removed 6 bases from V and 2 bases from J, with 8 bases in between. CDR3 size: 13 residues. The DNA for the CDR3 is TGTGCCAGCAGTCCAGGGGCTGGAAACACCATATATTTT. Amino acids: CASSPGAGNTIYF.

The chain couples TRBV3-1 (or the pseudogene TRBV3-2) to TRBJ2-3; D is possibly TRBD1 (6 bases). CDR3 length: 16 amino acids. V was shortened by 2 bases and J by 6 bases, with 18 bases between the two germline ends. CDR1 LGHDT and CDR2 YNNKEL come from the germline V gene (reference sequence). The CDR3 DNA reads as TGTGCCAGCAGCCAATTACAGGGATTCAGTCCCGATACGCAGTATTTT. Its translation is CASSQLQGFSPDTQYF.

The chain couples TRBV19 to TRBJ1-2; TRBD1 aligns across 12 bases. Germline trimming cut 8 bases from V and 0 bases from J; bases unmatched to any gene: 7. Germline loops: CDR1 LNHDA, CDR2 SQIVND (reference sequence). The CDR3 totals 16 residues. The CDR3 sequence: CASVGQGALTNYGYTF. CDR3 DNA: TGTGCCAGTGTGGGACAGGGGGCCTTAACTAACTATGGCTACACCTTC.

This clone has only one observation. The chain recombines TRBV6-4 with TRBJ2-3; 9 bases are shared with TRBD2. J lost 2 bases, V lost 4 bases, and 10 bases had no gene match. The germline V gene encodes CDR1 MRHNA and CDR2 SNTAGT. The CDR3 covers 17 residues. The CDR3 coding sequence is TGTGCCAGCAGTGGCTGGGGGAGCGGGAGGCTCACAGATACGCAGTATTTT. It encodes CASSGWGSGRLTDTQYF.

This clone turned up a few times. The V and J genes are TRBV11-2 and TRBJ1-4, with D maybe TRBD1 (6 bases). Germline lookup yields CDR1 SGHAT and CDR2 FQNNGV. V was trimmed by 5 bases and J by 5 bases, leaving 18 bases between them. The CDR3 contains 16 residues. The CDR3 region has the DNA TGTGCCAGCAGCCGGTACGGCGGGGGCGCGAATGAAAAACTGTTTTTT. Translation: CASSRYGGGANEKLFF.

The chain carries TRBV5-1 and TRBJ2-2; no clear D gene. Germline lookup yields CDR1 SGHRS and CDR2 YFSETQ. The length of the CDR3 is 13 residues. V lost 6 bases and J 3 bases, leaving 9 bases between the germline ends. CDR3 residues: CASTPRDTGELFF. CDR3 DNA sequence: TGCGCCAGCACCCCCCGTGACACCGGGGAGCTGTTTTTT.

The chain is built from TRBV3-1 (or the pseudogene TRBV3-2) and TRBJ2-6, with 8 bases aligning to TRBD2. CDR1 and CDR2 from the germline V gene are LGHDT and YNNKEL (reference sequence). The ends lost 0 bases at V and 5 bases at J; junction bases unmatched: 12. The CDR3 consists of 19 residues. CDR3 residues: CASSQDKSGRAGRANVLTF. The CDR3 DNA is TGTGCCAGCAGCCAAGATAAGAGCGGGAGAGCCGGTAGGGCCAACGTCCTGACTTTC.

The chain combines TRBV18 with TRBJ2-1; TRBD2 matches 16 bases. Germline V gene lookup returns CDR1 KGHSH and CDR2 LQKENI. The ends lost 4 bases at V and 1 base at J; junction bases unmatched: 19. The CDR3 is made up of 23 amino acids. CDR3 loop: CASSRSPGQGTSGRVVSYNEQFF. Here the CDR3 DNA reads TGTGCCAGCTCACGCTCGCCGGGACAGGGGACTAGCGGGAGGGTGGTGTCCTACAATGAGCAGTTCTTC.

This clone occurred a few times. The genes are TRBV6-5 and TRBJ1-3, with 7 nucleotides matching TRBD1. The V gene's germline CDR1 is MNHEY and CDR2 SVGAGI. After removal of 6 bases from V and 7 bases from J, the junction contained 6 bases not matched to a gene. The CDR3 is made up of 13 amino acids. As DNA, the CDR3 is TGTGCCAGCAGCCTCAAAGGGGGCAACACCATATATTTT. Protein: CASSLKGGNTIYF.

The V call is TRBV10-3, the J call TRBJ2-5, with D maybe TRBD2 (5 bases). CDR3 length: 12 residues. V lost 10 bases to trimming and J lost 2 bases, with 11 bases between them. Germline V gives CDR1 ENHRY, CDR2 SYGVKD. The CDR3: CATRASQETQYF. The CDR3 region has the DNA TGTGCCACGCGGGCCTCGCAAGAGACCCAGTACTTC.

V gene TRBV12-3 or TRBV12-4 combines with J gene TRBJ2-3; D possibly corresponds to TRBD2 (6 bases). This CDR3 region has 13 residues. Trimming cost V 3 bases and J 3 bases, with 7 bases left between them. This chain's CDR3 is CASSFGGTDTQYF. The CDR3, as DNA: TGTGCCAGCAGTTTTGGGGGGACAGATACGCAGTATTTT.

This chain connects TRBV6-2 or TRBV6-3 to TRBJ1-1, with no clear D. Looked up from germline, CDR1 is MNHEY and CDR2 is SVGEGT. The CDR3 loop spans 11 amino acids. Trimming removed 0 bases from V and 11 bases from J, with 7 bases in between. As DNA, the CDR3 is TGTGCCAGCAGTTACTCGAGGGCGGCTTTCTTT. Translated, it gives CASSYSRAAFF.

In this sample, this clone turned up once. The rearrangement uses TRBV9 and TRBJ1-2; TRBD1 matches 10 bases. V lost 0 bases and J lost 6; bases outside the gene matches: 8. The CDR3 spans 16 residues. Germline V CDR1 and CDR2: SGDLS, YYNGEE. The CDR3 loop reads CASSVGQGARWDGYTF. For the CDR3, the DNA is TGTGCCAGCAGCGTAGGACAGGGGGCGCGGTGGGATGGCTACACCTTC.

CDR3 sequence (DNA): TGTGCCAGCAGTTTATCAGGGGGCACTGAAGCTTTCTTT. This codes for CASSLSGGTEAFF. The chain is built from TRBV12-3 or TRBV12-4 and TRBJ1-1, with TRBD1 matching 7 bases. The junction had 1 base not matched to a gene; V was cut back by 2 bases and J by 4 bases. This CDR3 spans 13 amino acids.

The chain employs TRBV13 and TRBJ1-1; D is unresolved. There are 14 residues in the CDR3. CDR1 and CDR2 (germline): PRHDT, FYEKMQ (reference sequence). V was clipped by 5 bases and J by 0 bases, with 10 bases between them. In DNA form, the CDR3 reads TGTGCCAGCAGCCTAAGACAATTGAACACTGAAGCTTTCTTT. Translation gives CASSLRQLNTEAFF.

The genes are TRBV28 and TRBJ2-4, with TRBD2 matching 9 bases. Per the germline V gene, CDR1 is MDHEN and CDR2 is SYDVKM. The V segment lost 3 bases and the J segment 0 bases; nucleotides outside the gene matches: 12. The CDR3 covers 19 residues. CDR3 in DNA: TGTGCCAGCAGTTTTTGGGTAGCGGGAGTGAGGGGAGCCAAAAACATTCAGTACTTC. Residues: CASSFWVAGVRGAKNIQYF.

The rearrangement uses TRBV29-1 and TRBJ2-1; D might be TRBD2 (6 bases). Germline V CDR1 and CDR2: SQVTM, ANQGSEA. Trimming shortened V by 6 bases and J by 6 bases, and 12 bases separated the two germline ends. The CDR3 is 12 residues long. In DNA, the CDR3 is TGCAGCGTCCGGGGGACTCCCAATGAGCAGTTCTTC. Translated: CSVRGTPNEQFF.

The chain carries TRBV10-3 and TRBJ2-1, with 10 bases matching TRBD2. CDR3 length equals 13 residues. The V gene end was trimmed by 4 bases and the J gene end by 7 bases; junction bases not matched to a gene: 1. Germline V CDR1 and CDR2: ENHRY, SYGVKD. CDR3 region: CAISGTSGNEQFF. CDR3 nucleotides: TGTGCCATCAGTGGGACTAGCGGTAATGAGCAGTTCTTC.

V is TRBV12-3 or TRBV12-4 and J is TRBJ1-1; 8 nucleotides line up with TRBD1. The CDR3 runs to 13 residues. With V trimmed by 5 bases and J by 11 bases, 10 bases remained unmatched. This chain's CDR3 is CASSVPRTGSAFF. In DNA form, the CDR3 reads TGTGCCAGCAGTGTACCCCGGACAGGGAGTGCTTTCTTT.

This clone was counted only a few times. This chain connects TRBV7-2 to TRBJ1-1, with 8 bases identical to TRBD1. This CDR3 spans 13 amino acids. CDR1 is SGHTA and CDR2 is FQGNSA in the germline V gene. With 5 bases clipped from V and 11 bases from J, the junction kept 10 bases outside the gene matches. The CDR3 nucleotides read TGTGCCAGCAGCACAGTGAACAGGGGGATGGCTTTCTTT. Translated, it gives CASSTVNRGMAFF.

This clone was picked up one time. The chain uses TRBV28 and TRBJ1-2; 7 bases fit TRBD1. The CDR3 has 13 residues. J lost 6 bases, V lost 7 bases, and 8 bases had no gene match. Germline V CDR1 and CDR2: MDHEN, SYDVKM. The CDR3 nucleotides read TGTGCCAGCAACTCAGGGGGAGGCAATGGCTACACCTTC. Encoded protein: CASNSGGGNGYTF.

This clone was seen only once. This chain links TRBV27 with TRBJ2-6, with 12 nucleotides matching TRBD1. CDR1 and CDR2 (germline): MNHEY, SMNVEV (reference sequence). The CDR3 contains 19 residues. After removal of 1 base from V and 4 bases from J, the junction contained 8 bases not matched to a gene. CDR3 in DNA: TGTGCCAGCAGTTTATTGGGACAGGGGGCATCAACAGGGGCCAACGTCCTGACTTTC. This sequence encodes CASSLLGQGASTGANVLTF.